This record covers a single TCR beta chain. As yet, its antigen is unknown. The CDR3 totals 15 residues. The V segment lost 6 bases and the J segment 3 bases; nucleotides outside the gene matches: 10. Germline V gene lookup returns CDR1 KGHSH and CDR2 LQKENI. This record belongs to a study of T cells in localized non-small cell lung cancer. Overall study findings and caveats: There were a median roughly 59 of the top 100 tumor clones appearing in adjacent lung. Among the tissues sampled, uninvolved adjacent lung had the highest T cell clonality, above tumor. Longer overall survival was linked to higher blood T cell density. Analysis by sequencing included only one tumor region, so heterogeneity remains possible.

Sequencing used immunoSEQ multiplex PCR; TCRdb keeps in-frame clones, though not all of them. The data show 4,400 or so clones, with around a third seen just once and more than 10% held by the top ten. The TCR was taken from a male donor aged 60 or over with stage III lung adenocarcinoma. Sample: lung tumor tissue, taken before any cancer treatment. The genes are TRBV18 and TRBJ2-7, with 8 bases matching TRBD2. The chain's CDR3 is CASSTGGGDLYEQYF. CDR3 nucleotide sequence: TGTGCCAGCTCTACCGGGGGGGGAGACCTCTACGAGCAGTACTTC. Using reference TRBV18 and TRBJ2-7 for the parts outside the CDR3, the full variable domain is NAGVMQNPRHLVRRRGQEARLRCSPMKGHSHVYWYRQLPEEGLKFMVYLQKENIIDESGMPKERFSAEFPKEGPSILRIQQVVRGDSAAYFCASSTGGGDLYEQYFGPGTRLTVT.